These 32 T cell receptor beta chains were all obtained from the same sample, sequenced in a study of blood T cell repertoires in COVID-19. TCRdb's copy holds only in-frame clones and misses some; the assay was immunoSEQ multiplex PCR. The profile covers some 150,000 clones, with approximately 84% appearing a single time and roughly 8% taken by the ten largest. The specimen sequenced was peripheral blood. These receptors came from a man in his forties who had recovered from COVID-19.

The chain joins TRBV3-1 (or the pseudogene TRBV3-2) to TRBJ2-2; tentative D call: TRBD2 (6 bases). CDR1 is LGHDT and CDR2 is YNNKEL in the germline V gene (reference sequence). The V and J ends lost 1 base and 5 bases respectively, with 11 bases between them. CDR3 size: 15 residues. CDR3 in amino acids: CASSQVRGATGELFF. The DNA of the CDR3 is TGTGCCAGCAGCCAAGTGCGGGGAGCTACCGGGGAGCTGTTTTTT.

This clone was observed once. The V and J genes are TRBV29-1 and TRBJ2-1, with 9 bases that match TRBD1. The trim removed 6 bases at V and 2 bases at J, leaving 8 bases unmatched. CDR3 length: 15 amino acids. Germline V lookup: CDR1 SQVTM, CDR2 ANQGSEA. The CDR3 loop is CSVSGGQGPYNEQFF. CDR3 nucleotide sequence: TGCAGCGTCAGTGGGGGACAGGGCCCCTACAATGAGCAGTTCTTC.

The rearrangement joins TRBV4-1 to TRBJ1-2, with D uncertain. V lost 6 bases, J lost 9 bases, and 11 bases lay in between. The CDR3 runs to 11 residues. CDR1 is MGHRA and CDR2 is YSYEKL in the germline V gene. CDR3 DNA sequence: TGCGCCAGCAGTTCCCTCTCTAGCTACACCTTC. This gives the protein CASSSLSSYTF.

This clone was seen once. The V call is TRBV6-5, the J call TRBJ1-5, with 9 bases identical to TRBD1. V dropped 5 bases and J dropped 6; count of bases not matched to a gene: 2. The germline gives CDR1 MNHEY, CDR2 SVGAGI. The CDR3 contains 13 residues. This CDR3 is CASSTGGGQPQHF. The CDR3 bases are TGTGCCAGCAGTACAGGGGGCGGTCAGCCCCAGCATTTT.

The chain couples TRBV2 to TRBJ2-5; 10 bases align to TRBD2. The CDR3 length is 15 residues. V dropped 8 bases and J dropped 5; count of bases not matched to a gene: 11. Germline lookup yields CDR1 SNHLY and CDR2 FYNNEI. CDR3 sequence (DNA): TGTGCCAGCCTTTCTAGCGGGAGTCGAACGGAGACCCAGTACTTC. This translates into CASLSSGSRTETQYF.

The chain recombines TRBV27 with TRBJ2-2; possible D gene TRBD2, 6 bases. V was cut by 2 bases and J by 6 bases, with 25 bases left in between. The germline CDR1 and CDR2 sequences are MNHEY and SMNVEV (reference sequence). There are 19 residues in the CDR3. The CDR3 DNA follows: TGTGCCAGCAGTTTAGGGGGGTGGCAGTCAGAAAGGTTTGCCGGGGAGCTGTTTTTT. It encodes CASSLGGWQSERFAGELFF.

The gene calls are TRBV27 and TRBJ1-5; no clear D gene. The V end lost 3 bases, the J end lost 0 bases, and 15 bases lay between the germline ends. The CDR3 contains 17 residues. Germline assignment: CDR1 MNHEY and CDR2 SMNVEV (reference sequence). CDR3 coding DNA: TGTGCCAGCAGTTTCATTGGGAGCCGCGGTAGCAATCAGCCCCAGCATTTT. Protein: CASSFIGSRGSNQPQHF.

The chain is built from TRBV10-3 and TRBJ1-6; TRBD1 agrees at 11 bases. This CDR3 is 15 amino acids long. Losses at the gene ends were 6 bases for V and 7 bases for J; bases not matched to a gene: 5. From germline, CDR1 is ENHRY and CDR2 SYGVKD. CDR3 protein: CAIRGTGGQNSPLHF. CDR3 in DNA: TGTGCCATCAGGGGGACAGGGGGTCAAAATTCACCCCTCCACTTT.

CDR3 nucleotides: TGTGCCAGCAGCGTAGCGGCATTAGCGTTCTACAATGAGCAGTTCTTC. Protein sequence: CASSVAALAFYNEQFF. The chain is built from TRBV9 and TRBJ2-1; a possible D gene is TRBD2 (5 bases). Germline loops: CDR1 SGDLS, CDR2 YYNGEE. The CDR3 is made up of 16 amino acids. Trimming left V 0 bases short and J 3 bases short, with 13 bases between. Based on the CDR3 plus reference TRBV9 and TRBJ2-1, the full variable domain is DSGVTQTPKHLITATGQRVTLRCSPRSGDLSVYWYQQSLDQGLQFLIQYYNGEERAKGNILERFSAQQFPDLHSELNLSSLELGDSALYFCASSVAALAFYNEQFFGPGTRLTVL.

The V call is TRBV24-1, the J call TRBJ2-3; unclear D gene. V gave up 4 bases and J gave up 6 bases, with 13 bases separating them. CDR3 size: 14 residues. In germline, CDR1 is KGHDR, CDR2 SFDVKD. The DNA for the CDR3 is TGTGCCACCAGTGACCCCGGGTTTGCCGATACGCAGTATTTT. It encodes CATSDPGFADTQYF.

The V and J genes are TRBV4-3 and TRBJ2-1, with D uncertain. Germline assignment: CDR1 LGHNA and CDR2 YSLEER. The CDR3 consists of 15 residues. Trimming took 4 bases from V and 4 from J, leaving 14 bases between them. The CDR3 here is CASSPDSLNYNEQFF. The CDR3, as DNA: TGCGCCAGCAGCCCCGACTCCCTTAATTACAATGAGCAGTTCTTC.

The CDR3 bases are TGTGCCAGCAGCATCAATGGAAACACCATATATTTT. Translated, it gives CASSINGNTIYF. V usage is TRBV7-2 and J usage is TRBJ1-3; D ambiguous. Between the trimmed V and J ends, which lost 5 bases and 3 bases, there was a span of 5 bases. There are 12 residues in the CDR3. Looked up from germline, CDR1 is SGHTA and CDR2 is FQGNSA.

CDR3 region: CAISSRGGGNTIYF. DNA for the CDR3: TGTGCCATCAGTAGTCGGGGTGGTGGAAACACCATATATTTT. The chain employs TRBV10-3 and TRBJ1-3; D remains unclear. The V gene's germline CDR1 is ENHRY and CDR2 SYGVKD. The CDR3 runs to 14 residues. The ends were cut back, 5 bases at V and 3 bases at J, with 11 bases in the middle.

The chain couples TRBV23-1 to TRBJ1-5; D gene ambiguous. TRBV23-1 counts as an open reading frame of uncertain function. The CDR3 runs to 15 residues. Between the trimmed V and J ends, which lost 0 bases and 7 bases, there was a span of 13 bases. CDR3 DNA: TGCGCCAGCAGTCAATCGCCGAGGGAGGCACAGCCCCAGCATTTT. Its protein product is CASSQSPREAQPQHF.

V usage is TRBV6-2 or TRBV6-3 and J usage is TRBJ2-2; 7 nucleotides match TRBD2. CDR1 is MNHEY and CDR2 is SVGEGT in the germline V gene. J lost 5 bases, V lost 0 bases, and 0 bases had no gene match. CDR3 length: 14 amino acids. CDR3 protein: CASSYSGGTGELFF. CDR3 nucleotides: TGTGCCAGCAGTTACTCGGGGGGGACCGGGGAGCTGTTTTTT.

The V gene is TRBV2, the J gene TRBJ1-1; a weak D match, TRBD1 (6 bases). V was pared by 4 bases and J by 3 bases, with 9 bases between. Per germline, CDR1 SNHLY and CDR2 FYNNEI. This CDR3 spans 13 amino acids. CDR3 nucleotides: TGTGCCAGCAGTGCTACAGGGTACACTGAAGCTTTCTTT. It translates to CASSATGYTEAFF. Full variable domain (remainder filled in from reference TRBV2 and TRBJ1-1): EPEVTQTPSHQVTQMGQEVILRCVPISNHLYFYWYRQILGQKVEFLVSFYNNEISEKSEIFDDQFSVERPDGSNFTLKIRSTKLEDSAMYFCASSATGYTEAFFGQGTRLTVV.

The chain employs TRBV5-5 and TRBJ2-5, with D unresolved. V dropped 1 base and J dropped 0 bases, with 4 bases sitting between them. CDR1 and CDR2 from the germline V gene are SGHKS and YYEKEE (reference sequence). This CDR3 has 13 residues. CDR3 nucleotides: TGTGCCAGCAGCTTGTCGTACCAAGAGACCCAGTACTTC. It codes for CASSLSYQETQYF. The full variable domain, in which reference TRBV5-5 and TRBJ2-5 provide the parts outside the CDR3, is DAGVTQSPTHLIKTRGQQVTLRCSPISGHKSVSWYQQVLGQGPQFIFQYYEKEERGRGNFPDRFSARQFPNYSSELNVNALLLGDSALYLCASSLSYQETQYFGPGTRLLVL.

The chain has TRBV4-1 and TRBJ1-2; D gene ambiguous. V lost 0 bases to trimming and J lost 0 bases, with 8 bases between them. The CDR3 is 15 amino acids. Germline V gene data show CDR1 as MGHRA and CDR2 as YSYEKL. The CDR3 protein is CASSQDRPANYGYTF. The CDR3 nucleotides read TGCGCCAGCAGCCAAGATCGTCCTGCTAACTATGGCTACACCTTC.

The chain has TRBV28 and TRBJ2-1, with 16 nucleotides matching TRBD2. V lost 2 bases, J lost 2 bases, and 9 bases stayed unmatched. In germline, CDR1 is MDHEN, CDR2 SYDVKM. The length of the CDR3 is 20 residues. CDR3 loop: CASSLNWGLAGGPTYNEQFF. The CDR3 region has the DNA TGTGCCAGCAGTTTAAACTGGGGACTAGCGGGAGGGCCGACCTACAATGAGCAGTTCTTC.

J is TRBJ2-7 and V is TRBV18; 8 bases agree with TRBD1. The CDR3 is 13 residues long. V lost 2 bases and J lost 4; bases outside the gene matches: 1. Germline V gives CDR1 KGHSH, CDR2 LQKENI. In nucleotides, the CDR3 is TGTGCCAGCTCACCAAGGACAGGGTACGAGCAGTACTTC. As protein: CASSPRTGYEQYF.

The chain has TRBV18 and TRBJ2-1; TRBD1 aligns across 9 bases. The CDR3 consists of 15 residues. Per the germline V gene, CDR1 is KGHSH and CDR2 is LQKENI. The ends lost 5 bases at V and 3 bases at J; junction bases unmatched: 5. CDR3 sequence: CASSTRDRVYNEQFF. CDR3 DNA: TGTGCCAGCTCAACCCGGGACAGGGTCTACAATGAGCAGTTCTTC.

The CDR3 spells CASSYGGEGETQYF. Written as DNA, the CDR3 is TGTGCCAGCAGTTATGGGGGGGAGGGGGAGACCCAGTACTTC. This chain uses TRBV6-5 with TRBJ2-5, with 7 bases fitting TRBD2. Germline CDR1 MNHEY, CDR2 SVGAGI. The CDR3 consists of 14 residues. Trimming cost V 3 bases and J 5 bases; bases outside gene matches: 6.

The V and J genes are TRBV6-5 and TRBJ2-1, with 10 bases identical to TRBD2. This CDR3 comprises 13 residues. Germline V CDR1 and CDR2: MNHEY, SVGAGI. The trim removed 8 bases at V and 6 bases at J, leaving 4 bases unmatched. The CDR3 DNA follows: TGTGCCAGCTCGGGACTAGCGCGCAATGAGCAGTTCTTC. It encodes CASSGLARNEQFF.

V usage is TRBV11-2 and J usage is TRBJ2-7; 9 bases agree with TRBD1. Germline CDR1 reads SGHAT; CDR2 reads FQNNGV. This CDR3 is 14 amino acids long. V shed 3 bases and J 6 bases; nucleotides not matched to a gene: 6. The CDR3 nucleotides read TGTGCCAGCAGCTTTCCCGGGACAGGGCGCGAGCAGTACTTC. Translating it yields CASSFPGTGREQYF.

This rearrangement joins TRBV2 to TRBJ1-2; TRBD1 aligns across 9 bases. V gave up 7 bases and J gave up 3 bases; unmatched junction bases: 9. Germline CDR1 reads SNHLY; CDR2 reads FYNNEI. The CDR3 is made up of 15 amino acids. DNA for the CDR3: TGTGCCAGCACAACACAGGGGGCGGCCTACTATGGCTACACCTTC. Protein sequence: CASTTQGAAYYGYTF. Full variable domain (remainder filled in from reference TRBV2 and TRBJ1-2): EPEVTQTPSHQVTQMGQEVILRCVPISNHLYFYWYRQILGQKVEFLVSFYNNEISEKSEIFDDQFSVERPDGSNFTLKIRSTKLEDSAMYFCASTTQGAAYYGYTFGSGTRLTVV.

The chain recombines TRBV6-2 or TRBV6-3 with TRBJ2-5, with TRBD2 identical over 13 bases. V gave up 4 bases and J gave up 6 bases; unmatched junction bases: 5. Germline V gene lookup returns CDR1 MNHEY and CDR2 SVGEGT. The CDR3 runs 15 residues. The CDR3 loop reads CASSFGLAGVQTQYF. Here the CDR3 DNA reads TGTGCCAGCAGTTTCGGACTAGCGGGAGTGCAGACCCAGTACTTC.

The table lists this clone with a count of one. The CDR3 loop is CAGAIAGNTDTQYF. Written as DNA, the CDR3 is TGTGCCGGGGCAATAGCGGGAAACACAGATACGCAGTATTTT. The gene calls are TRBV28 and TRBJ2-3; TRBD2 matches at 8 bases. This CDR3 comprises 14 residues. V shed 11 bases, J shed 2 bases, and the junction held 9 bases outside the gene matches. The germline CDR1 and CDR2 sequences are MDHEN and SYDVKM.

The rearrangement joins TRBV11-3 to TRBJ2-7; no clear D gene. V was trimmed by 0 bases and J by 6 bases, leaving 21 bases between them. Germline V gene lookup returns CDR1 SGHNT and CDR2 YENEEA. The CDR3 covers 17 residues. CDR3 nucleotide sequence: TGTGCCAGCAGCTTAGATCTGATACCCGGTCCGGTTACCGAGCAGTACTTC. It encodes CASSLDLIPGPVTEQYF.

This sequence joins TRBV9 and TRBJ2-1; unclear D gene. The germline V gene has CDR1 SGDLS and CDR2 YYNGEE. Trimming pared 4 bases from V and 0 bases from J, leaving 14 bases between. This CDR3 has 16 amino acids. CDR3 nucleotide sequence: TGTGCCAGCAGCACATCATCAGTCCCCTCCTACAATGAGCAGTTCTTC. Translation gives CASSTSSVPSYNEQFF.

This chain links TRBV29-1 with TRBJ2-1; D is possibly TRBD1 (5 bases). V was cut by 2 bases and J by 4 bases, with 9 bases left in between. CDR3 length equals 13 residues. The V gene's germline CDR1 is SQVTM and CDR2 ANQGSEA. The CDR3 region is CSVERPGYNEQFF. The CDR3 bases are TGCAGCGTTGAACGGCCAGGGTACAATGAGCAGTTCTTC.

The rearrangement uses TRBV30 and TRBJ1-3; D ambiguous. The CDR3 spans 15 residues. V was pared by 2 bases and J by 1 base, with 12 bases between. Per germline, CDR1 GTSNPN and CDR2 SVGIG (reference sequence). CDR3 sequence: CAWSRGRESGNTIYF. CDR3 sequence (DNA): TGTGCCTGGAGTAGAGGGCGCGAGTCTGGAAACACCATATATTTT.

A few counts support this clone. Additional DNA sequences in this sample encode the identical CDR3. The V call is TRBV30, the J call TRBJ1-5; no firm D call. Germline values: CDR1 GTSNPN, CDR2 SVGIG (reference sequence). The CDR3 extends over 13 amino acids. V lost 0 bases, J lost 4 bases, and 7 bases lay in between. The CDR3 region has the DNA TGTGCCTGGAGTGTACGAGGGAATCAGCCCCAGCATTTT. This codes for CAWSVRGNQPQHF.